What follows describes a single TCR beta chain. The antigen it recognizes is unknown. Per-base quality was not reported, and no clone a single base away is much larger than it. These data are taken from a study of shared clonotypes between healthy human individuals (TCRdb year 2020). With regard to the full study: Three men and two women, aged 18 to 49 years, made up the cohort. The study deeply sequenced blood TCR repertoires of several healthy adults to estimate repertoire size and the extent of clonotype sharing between individuals. Leukapheresis yielded between about 0.9 and 9 billion PBMCs per donor. For each donor, CD4 naive and CD4 memory were each run on three plates, CD8 naive on two plates, and CD8 memory on one plate. To increase sequencing depth and limit assay-specific biases, TCR repertoire library preparation and sequencing were carried out by different laboratories using diverse techniques.

The donors were healthy, HIV-negative adults who had no recently reported acute infections or vaccinations. Every donor was a Caucasian adult residing in Nashville, Tennessee, USA. CD4+ T cells were enriched by magnetic negative selection, after which naive cells were positively selected on CD45RA and the negative fraction was taken as the memory subset. Blood was obtained by leukapheresis, after which PBMCs were separated by Ficoll-Histopaque density gradient centrifugation and cryopreserved in liquid nitrogen vapor phase. Analytical flow cytometry was used to check the purity and quantity of each magnetically sorted T cell population. Genomic DNA was isolated from each sorted fraction and quantified by UV absorbance on a Nanodrop 2000c. The CDR3 starts with the cysteine, ends with the phenylalanine, and has 14 residues. Only the CDR3 DNA is retained, 42 bases long and in frame from the first base. Ends trimmed: V by 5 bases, J by 2 bases; bases unmatched to a gene: 2. In the germline V gene (reference sequence), CDR1 corresponds to MNHNY and CDR2 to SVGAGI.

The paper's findings and limits, for the study overall: When a handful of donors were compared, the shared fraction of clonotypes was about 5% for naive CD4, 3.5% to 4% for naive CD8, about 2.5% for memory CD4, and 0.35% to 0.4% for memory CD8. Clonotypes shared by all four sorted-subset donors showed higher generation probabilities than non-shared clonotypes. Estimated clonotype richness was generally larger for naive than for memory subsets. Sampling was restricted to blood, and TCR repertoires in tissue are likely to differ from TCR repertoires in blood. Based on pairwise subsampling, the degree of clonotype sharing among donors was expected to be affected by sequencing depth. Incomplete sequencing was indicated by rarefaction of sorted-subset datasets, despite the large sequencing depth. The small number of donors limited the genetic and exposure-history diversity represented.

Using the deep immunoSEQ assay, multiplex PCR amplified TCR CDR3 regions from genomic DNA. Extracted genomic DNA from each cell subset was spread evenly across all wells of several immunoSEQ 96-well plates, with each plate serving as a replicate. For sorted subsets, about 0.2 ug genomic DNA, equal to some 30,000 T cell genomes, was loaded into each replicate PCR. The purified libraries were quantified using a Qubit 3.0 fluorometer, sized with a Bioanalyzer 2100, and then quantified again using the KAPA Library Quantification kit. A separate single-read 150-cycle Illumina NextSeq 550 flow cell was used to sequence each immunoSEQ 96-well plate. Under the source paper's analysis protocol: Because the immunoSEQ output included only junctional sequences and no quality scores, the filtering could not be the same as the filtering used for full-length reads. Sequences were annotated with PyIR, a Python wrapper for IgBLAST v1.9, and V/J genes and CDR3 were assigned using IMGT germline references. Reads with weak V/J assignments (E-value above 1e-6), missing CDR3, stop codons, out-of-frame junctions, or ambiguous translated residues were removed. V3J clonotypes were defined as sequences sharing an identical inferred V gene, J gene, and CDR3 amino acid sequence. To compute the percentage overlap between repertoires, the number of shared unique clonotypes was divided by the size of the smaller repertoire. Richness of each repertoire was evaluated using RTK rarefaction, the Chao1 estimator, and Recon v2.1 estimates of unobserved clonotypes. For all TCRbeta clonotypes obtained by the gDNA method from a few donors, generation probabilities were computed with OLGA. Drawn from immuneACCESS, this table holds only the in-frame rearrangements with V and J called that TCRdb kept. Clones are partly lost; checked studies trace under half to an unresolved V gene and leave the rest unexplained. The V and J calls and clone size are taken from that table; D and trimming were inferred from the DNA. The sample table records about 990,000 clones; around three quarters of these occur just once. The ten largest clonotypes hold 0.6% to 0.75% of the sample.

The clonotype was recovered from a man aged 18 to 30 in good health. Some clones in this sample may be carry-over from other donors' samples. The V gene is TRBV6-6 and the J gene is TRBJ2-7, with 11 central nucleotides matching TRBD2. The sequenced sample was memory CD4+ T cells from PBMCs. This specimen's cell subset or site label, interpreted: CD45RA-negative fraction. DNA sequence: TGTGCCAGCAGTGGGACTAGCGGTCCCTACGAGCAGTACTTC. The resulting protein is CASSGTSGPYEQYF.